Listed below are T cell receptor beta chains from one sample, sequenced in a study of OX40 agonist ivuxolimab in advanced cancers. The table came from immunoSEQ multiplex PCR; TCRdb's copy has only in-frame clones and leaves some out. The sample holds over 60,000 clones, roughly 85% seen once. This specimen was CD4+ or CD8+ T cells sorted from blood, taken in a trial of the OX40 agonist ivuxolimab. These receptor sequences come from an adult with an advanced solid tumor such as melanoma, head and neck, liver or kidney cancer. CDR3s include the opening cysteine and the closing phenylalanine or tryptophan. The D gene is left open where the match is weak. For some rows the clone size is stated as once, few or many, or as a class when expanded; others skip it.

d_call	v_call	j_call	clone_size	cdr3_aa	cdr3_nt
-	TRBV28	TRBJ2-5	-	CASSFGTLETQYF	TGTGCCAGCAGTTTCGGCACCTTAGAGACCCAGTACTTC
-	TRBV5-1	TRBJ2-7	-	CASSLGAASYEQYF	TGCGCCAGCAGCTTGGGGGCCGCCTCCTACGAGCAGTACTTC
TRBD2	TRBV2	TRBJ2-5	-	CASSELAGVQETQYF	TGTGCCAGCAGTGAACTAGCGGGGGTCCAAGAGACCCAGTACTTC
TRBD1	TRBV7-3	TRBJ2-1	-	CASSLTGDSYNEQFF	TGTGCCAGCAGCTTAACGGGGGACAGCTACAATGAGCAGTTCTTC
-	TRBV1	TRBJ2-3	-	CTSSQDSPAGAPDTQYF	TGCACCAGCAGCCAAGATTCTCCAGCGGGAGCCCCAGATACGCAGTATTTT
TRBD1	TRBV30	TRBJ1-1	-	CAWSFETGAHF	TGTGCCTGGAGTTTTGAGACAGGGGCACACTTT
TRBD1	TRBV7-3	TRBJ2-7	-	CASSQQTGYEQYF	TGTGCCAGCAGCCAACAGACAGGGTACGAGCAGTACTTC
-	TRBV2	TRBJ2-5	-	CASTGGRAKETQYF	TGTGCCAGCACCGGGGGCCGAGCCAAAGAGACCCAGTACTTC
-	TRBV7-2	TRBJ2-7	many	CASSLVSGDYEQYF	TGTGCCAGCAGCTTAGTGTCAGGGGATTACGAGCAGTACTTC
TRBD1	TRBV6-5	TRBJ1-1	-	CASFRDRENTEAFF	TGTGCCAGCTTCCGGGACAGGGAGAACACTGAAGCTTTCTTT
-	TRBV18	TRBJ1-2	-	CASSPGADYGYTF	TGTGCCAGCTCACCAGGAGCGGACTATGGCTACACCTTC
-	TRBV9	TRBJ1-3	once	CASSVEGPSFSGNTIYF	TGTGCCAGCAGCGTAGAGGGACCTTCCTTTTCTGGAAACACCATATATTTT
TRBD1	TRBV7-2	TRBJ2-2	-	CASSLVGTGEVGRTGELFF	TGTGCCAGCAGCTTAGTTGGGACAGGGGAGGTTGGCCGCACCGGGGAGCTGTTTTTT
-	TRBV10-1	TRBJ2-3	-	CASSESGRDTQYF	TGCGCCAGCAGTGAGTCGGGCCGAGATACGCAGTATTTT
TRBD1	TRBV6-5	TRBJ2-5	-	CASSTGTGIQETQYF	TGTGCCAGCAGCACCGGGACAGGGATCCAAGAGACCCAGTACTTC
TRBD1	TRBV11-3	TRBJ2-1	-	CASSLDRDRGRDEQFF	TGTGCCAGCAGCTTAGACCGGGACAGGGGGCGGGATGAGCAGTTCTTC
-	TRBV19	TRBJ1-6	-	CASSASGGNSPLHF	TGTGCCAGTAGTGCCTCAGGAGGCAATTCACCCCTCCACTTT
TRBD1	TRBV19	TRBJ1-4	-	CASSPPDRILGEKLFF	TGTGCCAGTAGTCCCCCGGACAGGATACTTGGGGAAAAACTGTTTTTT
-	TRBV30	TRBJ1-2	few	CAWSVQSGVGYGYTF	TGTGCCTGGAGTGTACAGTCAGGGGTCGGCTATGGCTACACCTTC
-	TRBV5-4	TRBJ2-3	-	CASSPGVVPGRNVTQYF	TGTGCCAGCAGCCCTGGGGTGGTCCCGGGGAGAAATGTAACGCAGTATTTT
-	TRBV18	TRBJ2-3	-	CASSPGFSSTDTQYF	TGTGCCAGCTCCCCCGGTTTCTCTAGCACAGATACGCAGTATTTT
TRBD1	TRBV7-9	TRBJ1-1	-	CASSLQGGTEAFF	TGTGCCAGCAGCTTACAGGGGGGAACTGAAGCTTTCTTT
TRBD2	TRBV2	TRBJ2-2	-	CASSEGLAVGELFF	TGTGCCAGCAGTGAGGGACTAGCGGTCGGGGAGCTGTTTTTT
-	TRBV11-1	TRBJ2-1	-	CASSWGVGNNEQFF	TGTGCCAGCAGCTGGGGGGTGGGGAACAATGAGCAGTTCTTC
-	TRBV7-1	TRBJ1-5	-	CASSRTEGQPQHF	TGTGCCAGCAGCCGGACAGAGGGACAGCCCCAGCATTTT
-	TRBV27	TRBJ2-1	-	CASVGRTATSSYNEQFF	TGTGCCAGCGTTGGGCGGACAGCTACTTCTTCCTACAATGAGCAGTTCTTC
-	TRBV7-2	TRBJ2-7	-	CASSYDRTTYEQYF	TGTGCCAGCAGCTACGACAGAACGACCTACGAGCAGTACTTC
TRBD1	TRBV5-4	TRBJ2-4	-	CASSSDRGLSAKNIQYF	TGTGCCAGCAGCTCCGACAGGGGGCTATCCGCCAAAAACATTCAGTACTTC
-	TRBV7-2	TRBJ1-5	-	CASSFQNSNQPQHF	TGTGCCAGCAGCTTCCAGAATAGCAATCAGCCCCAGCATTTT
-	TRBV6-1	TRBJ1-2	-	CASSPGTGYGYTF	TGTGCCAGCAGTCCCGGGACGGGCTATGGCTACACCTTC
-	TRBV30	TRBJ2-2	-	CAWTSGLTTGELFF	TGTGCCTGGACTTCGGGACTCACCACCGGGGAGCTGTTTTTT
TRBD2	TRBV5-4	TRBJ2-5	-	CASSAGGAGETQYF	TGTGCCAGCAGCGCCGGGGGGGCGGGGGAGACCCAGTACTTC
TRBD1	TRBV28	TRBJ1-1	-	CASSPGGSVTEAFF	TGTGCCAGCAGTCCAGGGGGTTCGGTCACTGAAGCTTTCTTT
-	TRBV6-1	TRBJ2-1	-	CASSGWASYNEQFF	TGTGCCAGCAGCGGGTGGGCTAGCTACAATGAGCAGTTCTTC
-	TRBV2	TRBJ1-3	few	CASSGGATGNTIYF	TGTGCCAGCAGCGGGGGGGCGACGGGAAACACCATATATTTT
-	TRBV19	TRBJ1-5	-	CASSIAGTGSNQPQHF	TGTGCCAGTAGTATAGCGGGGACGGGCAGCAATCAGCCCCAGCATTTT
-	TRBV19	TRBJ2-2	-	CASSLGLNTGELFF	TGTGCCAGTAGTCTGGGGCTGAACACCGGGGAGCTGTTTTTT
TRBD1	TRBV28	TRBJ2-2	few	CASSPWTGTNTGELFF	TGTGCCAGCAGTCCTTGGACAGGGACGAACACCGGGGAGCTGTTTTTT
TRBD2	TRBV14	TRBJ2-3	-	CASSQLGLAGAFSTDTQYF	TGTGCCAGCAGCCAATTGGGACTAGCGGGGGCCTTTAGCACAGATACGCAGTATTTT
TRBD1	TRBV11-1	TRBJ2-1	-	CASSRDRAVNEQFF	TGTGCCAGCAGTCGGGACAGGGCGGTAAATGAGCAGTTCTTC
TRBD1	TRBV2	TRBJ1-5	-	CASSDRAGWPQHF	TGTGCCAGCTCGGACAGGGCGGGGTGGCCCCAGCATTTT
-	TRBV9	TRBJ1-3	-	CASGLGGSGNTIYF	TGTGCCAGCGGTTTGGGGGGTTCTGGAAACACCATATATTTT
TRBD2	TRBV5-1	TRBJ2-7	-	CASSSLGGGAGGLSYEQYF	TGCGCCAGCAGCTCCCTGGGTGGGGGCGCGGGAGGCCTCTCCTACGAGCAGTACTTC
TRBD1	TRBV6-1	TRBJ2-7	-	CASNPGQGKVYEQYF	TGTGCCAGCAATCCGGGACAGGGAAAGGTCTACGAGCAGTACTTC
-	TRBV6-6	TRBJ1-1	-	CASSTGMNTEAFF	TGTGCCAGCAGTACAGGGATGAACACTGAAGCTTTCTTT
-	TRBV28	TRBJ1-2	-	CASNTAALYGYTF	TGTGCCAGCAATACGGCAGCTTTGTATGGCTACACCTTC
TRBD1	TRBV28	TRBJ2-3	few	CASSSPRGFLTDTQYF	TGTGCCAGCAGTTCCCCCAGGGGGTTCCTCACAGATACGCAGTATTTT
-	TRBV2	TRBJ2-1	few	CASRRDFPSSYNEQFF	TGTGCCAGCAGGCGGGACTTTCCGAGCTCCTACAATGAGCAGTTCTTC
-	TRBV2	TRBJ1-3	-	CASSGILTDGPGNTIYF	TGTGCCAGCAGTGGTATCCTGACAGATGGCCCTGGAAACACCATATATTTT
TRBD1	TRBV2	TRBJ2-4	-	CASSRGDRDLDIQYF	TGTGCCAGCAGTAGAGGGGACAGGGATTTGGACATTCAGTACTTC
TRBD1	TRBV19	TRBJ2-5	-	CASADRGRQETQYF	TGTGCCAGTGCCGACAGGGGGCGGCAAGAGACCCAGTACTTC
TRBD2	TRBV5-8	TRBJ2-3	-	CASSQRGGGVDTQYF	TGTGCCAGCAGCCAGCGGGGGGGCGGAGTAGATACGCAGTATTTT
-	TRBV19	TRBJ2-6	-	CASSIILSGANVLTF	TGTGCCAGTAGTATAATCCTCTCTGGGGCCAACGTCCTGACTTTC
TRBD1	TRBV9	TRBJ1-2	few	CASSVGTTGGYGYTF	TGTGCCAGCAGCGTAGGGACGACAGGGGGCTATGGCTACACCTTC
TRBD1	TRBV4-2	TRBJ1-1	-	CASSLQGRGFTEAFF	TGTGCCAGCAGCTTACAGGGGAGGGGGTTCACTGAAGCTTTCTTT
-	TRBV30	TRBJ1-5	-	CAWSVRYGLSNQPQHF	TGTGCCTGGAGTGTACGATACGGTCTTAGCAATCAGCCCCAGCATTTT